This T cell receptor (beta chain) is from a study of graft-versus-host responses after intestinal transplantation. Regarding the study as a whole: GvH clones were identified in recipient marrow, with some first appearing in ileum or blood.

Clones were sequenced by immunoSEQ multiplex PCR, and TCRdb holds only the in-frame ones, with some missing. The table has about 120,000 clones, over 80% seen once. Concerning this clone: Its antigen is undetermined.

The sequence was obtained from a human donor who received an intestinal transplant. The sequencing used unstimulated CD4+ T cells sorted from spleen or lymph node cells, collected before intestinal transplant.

In DNA, the CDR3 is TGTGCCAGCAGCGTCGGAGCGGGAGGGTACAATGAGCAGTTCTTC. Protein sequence: CASSVGAGGYNEQFF. The rearrangement joins TRBV9 to TRBJ2-1, with 10 bases identical to TRBD2. CDR1 is SGDLS and CDR2 is YYNGEE in the germline V gene. There are 15 residues in the CDR3. Germline trimming cut 2 bases from V and 4 bases from J; bases unmatched to any gene: 3.